The present T cell receptor (beta chain) was sequenced within a study of T-cell reconstitution after alpha-beta-depleted transplantation in children. This clonotype was seen a few times. The CDR3 is 13 amino acids. Trimming left V 2 bases short and J 14 bases short, with 16 bases between. Per the germline V gene, CDR1 is SGHVS and CDR2 is FNYEAQ. Unique molecular identifiers were built into the TCRbeta library. TCRdb processed the PCR reads anew with MiXCR; each CDR3 protein has one entry. The sample has approximately 400,000 distinct CDR3 sequences, 15% to 20% seen once; the top ten hold around 28%. The sequence came from a boy in the first two years of life who had a stem cell transplant for Wiskott-Aldrich syndrome, so the T cells may come from the graft donor. Here the sequenced sample was PBMCs, mostly from graft donor cells, taken 360 days after TCRalphabeta/CD19-depleted stem cell transplant. The rearrangement joins TRBV7-6 to TRBJ2-1; D remains unclear. In DNA form, the CDR3 reads TGTGCCAGCAGCTTAACTTATGGGCTTCAGAAGTTCTTC. This codes for CASSLTYGLQKFF.